The 4 T cell receptor beta chains reported below all come from one sample, sequenced in a study of T cells after yellow fever vaccination. From the 5' RACE reads, TCRdb called clonotypes with MiXCR, one entry per CDR3 protein. The sample comprises fewer than 85,000 distinct CDR3 sequences, approximately 7.5% of which are singletons, and 41% rests with the top ten. The material was CD8+ T cells sorted from PBMCs, obtained on the day of the yellow fever booster vaccination. The receptors originated from a man aged 30 to 45 who received the YFV17D yellow fever vaccine.

This clonotype was seen at least ten times. The chain has TRBV24-1 and TRBJ2-1; tentative D call: TRBD2 (6 bases). Germline CDR1 and CDR2: KGHDR and SFDVKD. Trimming removed 5 bases at V and 9 bases at J, with 13 bases between. This CDR3 has 13 amino acids. CDR3 DNA sequence: TGTGCCACCAGTGGACCGGGAGCGGGTGAGCAGTTCTTC. It is translated as CATSGPGAGEQFF.

About this clonotype: Given a much more abundant clone one base away, this may be a read error. The gene calls are TRBV6-5 and TRBJ2-6; D gene unclear. CDR3 length: 14 residues. Germline V CDR1 and CDR2: MNHEY, SVGAGI. V lost 4 bases to trimming and J lost 5 bases, with 9 bases between them. The CDR3 loop is CASSSVPWANVLTF. CDR3 in DNA: TGTGCCAGCAGTTCGGTTCCTTGGGCCAACGTCCTGACTTTC.

Ten or more counts support this clonotype. The rearrangement joins TRBV4-1 to TRBJ2-5; D not resolved. V shed 1 base and J shed 0 bases, with 3 bases lying between them. Germline CDR1 MGHRA, CDR2 YSYEKL. The length of the CDR3 is 13 residues. The CDR3 region is CASSQADQETQYF. The CDR3 nucleotides read TGCGCCAGCAGCCAAGCGGACCAAGAGACCCAGTACTTC.

The rearrangement joins TRBV28 to TRBJ1-5; possible D gene TRBD1, 5 bases. CDR3 size: 12 residues. Germline lookup yields CDR1 MDHEN and CDR2 SYDVKM. V was trimmed by 11 bases and J by 3 bases, leaving 11 bases between them. CDR3 bases: TGTGCCGGGGCCCCATCCAATCAGCCCCAGCATTTT. Residues: CAGAPSNQPQHF.